The rows below give T cell receptor beta chains drawn from one sample of a study of identical twins. TCRdb reanalysed the 5' RACE reads using MiXCR and keeps one entry per CDR3 protein. The top ten hold approximately 0.25% of the sample, which has 1.5 million to 2 million distinct CDR3 sequences, about 31% seen once. Sample: cord blood. The origin of the receptors is a newborn girl in good health. Both conserved end residues are part of each CDR3. D genes are given only for firm matches. Size values are once, few and many counts, or a class for expanded clones, and some rows have none.

j_call clone_size d_call v_call cdr3_nt cdr3_aa
TRBJ2-7 few TRBD2 TRBV7-2 TGTGCCAGCAGCATAACTAGCGGGGGATCCTACGAGCAGTACTTC CASSITSGGSYEQYF
TRBJ1-2 . TRBD1 TRBV6-1 TGTGCCAGCAGTGAAGCTTGGACAGGTTATGGCTACACCTTC CASSEAWTGYGYTF
TRBJ2-1 . TRBD2 TRBV6-6 TGTGCCAGCAACGGACTAGCGGGCCCCTACAATGAGCAGTTCTTC CASNGLAGPYNEQFF
TRBJ2-5 many . TRBV10-3 TGTGCCATCAGTGAAAAGGAGACCCAGTACTTC CAISEKETQYF
TRBJ2-7 many . TRBV12-3/TRBV12-4 TGTGCCAGCAGTATCGGTCCCTCCTACGAGCAGTACTTC CASSIGPSYEQYF
TRBJ2-7 few . TRBV3-1 TGTGCCAGCAGCCGCAGCCGTGGGGCGACCTACGAGCAGTACTTC CASSRSRGATYEQYF
TRBJ2-2 . . TRBV12-3/TRBV12-4 TGTGCCAGCAGTTTAGAGTGGGATACCGGGGGGCTGTTTTTT CASSLEWDTGGLFF
TRBJ2-3 . TRBD2 TRBV5-1 TGCGCCAGCAGCTTGATCGGGGGGACCAGCACAGATACGCAGTATTTT CASSLIGGTSTDTQYF
TRBJ1-2 many . TRBV29-1 TGCAGCGTTTGGCGGTCTAACTATGGCTACACCTTC CSVWRSNYGYTF
TRBJ2-7 many TRBD1 TRBV2 TGTGCCAGCAGTCCCCTGACAGGGGGGATCGAGCAGTACTTC CASSPLTGGIEQYF
TRBJ2-3 . . TRBV15 TGTGCCACCAGCAGGAGCCCACGGGACTCTTCCACAGATACGCAGTATTTT CATSRSPRDSSTDTQYF
TRBJ2-1 . . TRBV11-1 TGTGCCAGCAGCAGGACGCCAGGGATCGACAATGAGCAGTTCTTC CASSRTPGIDNEQFF
TRBJ2-1 few . TRBV6-2/TRBV6-3 TGTGCCAGCAGTACCGTTATGGATGAGCAGTTCTTC CASSTVMDEQFF
TRBJ1-1 . . TRBV20-1 TGCAGTGCTTATTCCGGGGGGCGGAACACTGAAGCTTTCTTT CSAYSGGRNTEAFF
TRBJ1-4 few . TRBV7-2 TGTGCCAGCAGCTTTGGCGCAGGAGAGGATGAAAAACTGTTTTTT CASSFGAGEDEKLFF
TRBJ1-6 few . TRBV3-1 TGTGCCAGCAGCCAAGGAGGGGGCTATAATTCACCCCTCCACTTT CASSQGGGYNSPLHF
TRBJ2-3 many . TRBV4-2 TGTGCCAGCAGCCCTCGAAATGGGGATACGCAGTATTTT CASSPRNGDTQYF
TRBJ1-1 few . TRBV2 TGTGCCAGTCCGACCAGCAGAGGATTAAACACTGAAGCTTTCTTT CASPTSRGLNTEAFF
TRBJ2-7 many . TRBV2 TGTGCCAGCAGGACCTACGAGCAGTACTTC CASRTYEQYF
TRBJ2-2 . . TRBV24-1 TGTGCCACCAGTGACCAGACAAGCCCATCGGACACCGGGGAGCTGTTTTTT CATSDQTSPSDTGELFF
TRBJ2-3 . . TRBV12-3/TRBV12-4 TGTGCCAGCATGGGGCCGTCGGTCACAGATACGCAGTATTTT CASMGPSVTDTQYF
TRBJ2-7 . TRBD1 TRBV20-1 TGCAGTGCTAGTTGGTCAGGGGGATACGAGCAGTACTTC CSASWSGGYEQYF
TRBJ2-5 many . TRBV20-1 TGCAGTGCTAGAGGGCCGTACCAAGAGACCCAGTACTTC CSARGPYQETQYF
TRBJ2-4 . . TRBV20-1 TGCAGTGCTAGAGGGGGCGGAACCGAGCAGCACTTC CSARGGGTEQHF
TRBJ2-1 . . TRBV27 TGTGCCAGCAGCTTCAAACTTCTCCCCTCCTACAATGAGCAGTTCTTC CASSFKLLPSYNEQFF
TRBJ1-1 . . TRBV2 TGTGCCAGCAGTCTTAAACAGGAAGCTTTCTTT CASSLKQEAFF
TRBJ2-1 many . TRBV13 TGTGCCAGCAGCGGGGAAAGTGGGGTCGAGCAGTTCTTC CASSGESGVEQFF
TRBJ1-4 many . TRBV18 TGTGCCAGCTCGCTACAGGGAGGGAATGAAAAACTGTTTTTT CASSLQGGNEKLFF
TRBJ2-1 . . TRBV11-2 TGTGCCAGCAGCTCCCTGACGGGGAGACACAATGAGCAGTTCTTC CASSSLTGRHNEQFF
TRBJ2-1 few . TRBV12-3/TRBV12-4 TGTGCCAGCAGTTTGCTCTTCCCTCCCTACAATGAGCAGTTCTTC CASSLLFPPYNEQFF
TRBJ2-7 . . TRBV3-1 TGTGCCAGCAGCCAACGGCTCTCCGAGCACTACTTC CASSQRLSEHYF
TRBJ2-3 . . TRBV20-1 TGCAGTGCTAGTCCCGGTAGCACAGATACGCAGTATTTT CSASPGSTDTQYF
TRBJ1-2 few . TRBV2 TGTGCCAGCGGGGGGCAGTCAGACTATGGCTACACCTTC CASGGQSDYGYTF
TRBJ2-5 . . TRBV7-9 TGTGCCAGCAGCTCTTACAGGGTTTGGGAAGAGACCCAGTACTTC CASSSYRVWEETQYF
TRBJ2-1 . . TRBV20-1 TGCAGTGCTAGGAGGTATTTATCCTACAATGAGCAGTTCTTC CSARRYLSYNEQFF
TRBJ2-1 once . TRBV6-6 TGTGCCAGCTCTGCCGGGGGAGGCTACAATGAGCAGTTCTTC CASSAGGGYNEQFF
TRBJ2-3 . TRBD1 TRBV24-1 TGTGCCACCAGTGACCCGACAGGGGAAGTCACAGATACGCAGTATTTT CATSDPTGEVTDTQYF
TRBJ2-5 few TRBD2 TRBV3-1 TGTGCCAGCAGCCAATTAAGCGGGATAGGGAAGACCCAGTACTTC CASSQLSGIGKTQYF
TRBJ2-5 few . TRBV13 TGTGCCAGCAGCTCCGGGACTCCTAGGAGGGAGCAGTACTTC CASSSGTPRREQYF
TRBJ2-1 . . TRBV4-1 TGCGCCAGCAGCCAAGGGTCGGCCTACTCCTACAATGAGCAGTTCTTC CASSQGSAYSYNEQFF